The 5 T cell receptor beta chains presented below share a single source sample, sequenced in a study of response to subunit inactivated influenza vaccine. TCRdb independently ran MiXCR on the RT-PCR reads; one entry per CDR3 protein. Of just under 550,000 distinct CDR3 sequences detected, approximately 20% appear once; the ten largest clones hold roughly 2.8%. This same sample was also taken into another study, of T cells expressing NK-cell markers. Per that study: The TCR beta cDNA came from 5'RACE template switching with UMIs.

This specimen consisted of CD4+ T cells sorted from PBMCs, obtained 11 to 12 days after vaccination. The receptors come from a man aged 50 to 60 who received an inactivated influenza vaccine.

In its sample, this clonotype was seen a few times. The chain joins TRBV11-2 to TRBJ2-2; 7 bases line up with TRBD1. J gave up 0 bases and V 1 base, and 8 bases lay outside the gene matches. Germline lookup yields CDR1 SGHAT and CDR2 FQNNGV. CDR3 length: 18 amino acids. The DNA for the CDR3 is TGTGCCAGCAGCTTAGGAGCCCGGGACAGCGCGAACACCGGGGAGCTGTTTTTT. Translated: CASSLGARDSANTGELFF.

V is TRBV6-5 and J is TRBJ1-2; 9 nucleotides align to TRBD1. V was clipped by 3 bases and J by 3 bases; unmatched bases: 2. CDR3 length: 14 residues. Germline CDR1 is MNHEY and CDR2 is SVGAGI. The CDR3 loop reads CASSYGQGYYGYTF. In DNA, the CDR3 is TGTGCCAGCAGTTATGGACAGGGGTACTATGGCTACACCTTC.

This clonotype has a handful of counts. The V and J genes are TRBV6-1 and TRBJ2-3, with 8 bases lining up with TRBD1. CDR3 length: 15 residues. Germline V gives CDR1 MNHNS, CDR2 SASEGT. The trim removed 7 bases at V and 3 bases at J, leaving 9 bases unmatched. This CDR3 is CASIRTGKETDTQYF. The CDR3, as DNA: TGTGCCAGCATTCGGACAGGGAAGGAAACAGATACGCAGTATTTT.

The chain joins TRBV9 to TRBJ2-7; D is perhaps TRBD2 (5 bases). The V end lost 3 bases, the J end lost 2 bases, and 9 bases lay between the germline ends. Germline assignment: CDR1 SGDLS and CDR2 YYNGEE. The CDR3 has 13 residues. The CDR3 DNA follows: TGTGCCAGCAGCGGGGCGGGTCCCTACGAGCAGTACTTC. This translates into CASSGAGPYEQYF.

This clonotype was observed a few times. This chain links TRBV18 with TRBJ1-3; D is unresolved. There are 15 residues in the CDR3. CDR1 and CDR2 from the germline V gene are KGHSH and LQKENI. Trimming cost V 6 bases and J 0 bases, with 12 bases left between them. The CDR3: CASSDRTGSGNTIYF. For the CDR3, the DNA is TGTGCCAGCTCGGATAGGACCGGCTCTGGAAACACCATATATTTT.